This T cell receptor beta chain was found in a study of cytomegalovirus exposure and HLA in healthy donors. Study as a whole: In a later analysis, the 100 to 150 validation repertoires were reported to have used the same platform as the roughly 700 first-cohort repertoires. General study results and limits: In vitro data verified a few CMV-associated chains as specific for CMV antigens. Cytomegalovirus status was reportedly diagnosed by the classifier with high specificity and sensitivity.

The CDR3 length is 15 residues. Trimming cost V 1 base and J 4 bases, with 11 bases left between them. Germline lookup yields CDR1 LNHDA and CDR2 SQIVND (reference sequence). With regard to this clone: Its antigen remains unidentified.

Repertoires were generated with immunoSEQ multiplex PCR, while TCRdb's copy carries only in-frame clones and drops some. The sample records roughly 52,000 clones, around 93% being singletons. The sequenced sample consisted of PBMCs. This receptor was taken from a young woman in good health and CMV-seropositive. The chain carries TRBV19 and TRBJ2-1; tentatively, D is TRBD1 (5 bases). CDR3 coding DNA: TGTGCCAGTAGTATAGTTCTACAGGCTTACAATGAGCAGTTCTTC. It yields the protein CASSIVLQAYNEQFF.